This TCR beta chain was documented in a study of blood T cell repertoires in COVID-19. As for the study in general: Sample material is recorded as cDNA or gDNA derived from T cells, B-cell-depleted T cells, or PBMCs.

Produced via immunoSEQ multiplex PCR; TCRdb's table is partial and in-frame only. The data contain 70,000 to 95,000 clones, 88% of them singletons. The junction had 5 bases not matched to a gene; V was cut back by 5 bases and J by 4 bases. Germline CDR1 and CDR2: MNHEY and SVGAGI. The CDR3 extends over 15 amino acids. Source material: peripheral blood. This receptor was identified in a woman in her sixties or seventies with acute or convalescent COVID-19. The chain carries TRBV6-5 and TRBJ2-7; 13 positions match TRBD2. CDR3 loop: CASSLPTSGRYEQYF. In DNA form, the CDR3 reads TGTGCCAGCAGTCTTCCGACTAGCGGGAGGTACGAGCAGTACTTC.